The 30 T cell receptor beta chains given below trace back to one sample, sequenced in a study of blood T cell repertoires in COVID-19. Data came from immunoSEQ multiplex PCR; TCRdb stores just in-frame clones and leaves some out. The sample includes 150,000 or so clones, approximately 80% of them seen just once. Source material: peripheral blood. Every receptor here comes from a woman aged 60-75 years with COVID-19, enrolled during active disease.

This clone has just a few counts. The V and J genes are TRBV6-5 and TRBJ2-3, with 7 nucleotides matching TRBD2. CDR3 length: 12 residues. Germline V lookup: CDR1 MNHEY, CDR2 SVGAGI. With V trimmed by 4 bases and J by 10 bases, 5 bases remained unmatched. CDR3 region: CASSSTAGAQYF. The CDR3 nucleotides are TGTGCCAGCAGTTCGACGGCGGGAGCGCAGTATTTT.

This rearrangement joins TRBV5-1 to TRBJ2-4; 7 bases align to TRBD2. The germline V gene encodes CDR1 SGHRS and CDR2 YFSETQ. V shed 4 bases and J 0 bases; nucleotides not matched to a gene: 13. This CDR3 comprises 18 residues. CDR3 sequence: CASSPWDGLDLAKNIQYF. In DNA, the CDR3 is TGCGCCAGCAGCCCTTGGGACGGACTAGACCTAGCCAAAAACATTCAGTACTTC. Complete variable domain (other parts from reference TRBV5-1 and TRBJ2-4): KAGVTQTPRYLIKTRGQQVTLSCSPISGHRSVSWYQQTPGQGLQFLFEYFSETQRNKGNFPGRFSGRQFSNSRSEMNVSTLELGDSALYLCASSPWDGLDLAKNIQYFGAGTRLSVL.

V gene TRBV9 combines with J gene TRBJ2-7; TRBD2 matches at 9 bases. With 0 bases clipped from V and 4 bases from J, the junction kept 5 bases outside the gene matches. CDR3 size: 15 residues. The V gene's germline CDR1 is SGDLS and CDR2 YYNGEE. CDR3 amino acids: CASSVGSGRSYEQYF. The CDR3 nucleotides are TGTGCCAGCAGCGTAGGAAGCGGGAGGAGTTACGAGCAGTACTTC.

The CDR3 here is CASSQHSLSYGYTF. The CDR3 DNA reads as TGTGCCAGCAGCCAACACAGCCTGTCCTATGGCTACACCTTC. The rearrangement links TRBV3-1 (or the pseudogene TRBV3-2) to TRBJ1-2; D call uncertain. Per germline, CDR1 LGHDT and CDR2 YNNKEL (reference sequence). Trimming took off 2 bases at V and 4 bases at J, with 11 bases between the two ends. The CDR3 runs to 14 residues.

This clone appeared a few times. This chain connects TRBV10-3 to TRBJ1-6; a weak D match, TRBD1 (6 bases). Per the germline V gene, CDR1 is ENHRY and CDR2 is SYGVKD. The CDR3 sequence is 15 residues long. The V end was cut by 10 bases, the J end by 5 bases, with 18 bases between. The CDR3: CARPWGRVNNSPLHF. CDR3 bases: TGTGCCAGACCCTGGGGGCGAGTTAATAATTCACCCCTCCACTTT.

J is TRBJ2-1 and V is TRBV5-4; TRBD1 aligns across 7 bases. Germline V gene sequence: CDR1 SGHNT, CDR2 YYREEE (reference sequence). The CDR3 extends over 15 amino acids. V shed 4 bases, J shed 4 bases, and the junction held 8 bases outside the gene matches. This CDR3 reads CASSGRDRWYNEQFF. CDR3 coding DNA: TGTGCCAGCAGCGGCCGGGACAGATGGTACAATGAGCAGTTCTTC. Full variable domain (missing parts from reference TRBV5-4 and TRBJ2-1): ETGVTQSPTHLIKTRGQQVTLRCSSQSGHNTVSWYQQALGQGPQFIFQYYREEENGRGNFPPRFSGLQFPNYSSELNVNALELDDSALYLCASSGRDRWYNEQFFGPGTRLTVL.

The table lists this clone with many counts. This chain uses TRBV6-5 with TRBJ2-1, with a tentative D call TRBD2 (7 bases). The V and J ends lost 6 bases and 2 bases respectively, with 14 bases between them. CDR1 is MNHEY, CDR2 SVGAGI, per germline. CDR3 size: 15 residues. CDR3 region: CASRTGGHAYNEQFF. CDR3 nucleotide sequence: TGTGCCAGCAGAACGGGGGGACATGCCTACAATGAGCAGTTCTTC.

The chain carries TRBV9 and TRBJ2-4, with 11 bases that match TRBD1. J gave up 6 bases and V 5 bases, and 4 bases lay outside the gene matches. Germline V gene lookup returns CDR1 SGDLS and CDR2 YYNGEE. The CDR3 has 14 amino acids. The CDR3 here is CASSAGTGGNIQYF. The CDR3, as DNA: TGTGCCAGCAGTGCCGGGACAGGGGGAAACATTCAGTACTTC.

The chain is built from TRBV5-4 and TRBJ2-3; 12 positions match TRBD2. Unmatched junction bases numbered 2, after V lost 3 bases and J lost 3 bases. The CDR3 loop spans 15 amino acids. CDR1 SGHNT and CDR2 YYREEE come from the germline V gene (reference sequence). The CDR3 nucleotides are TGTGCCAGCAGCTCACTAGCGGGGGGTACAGATACGCAGTATTTT. Its translation is CASSSLAGGTDTQYF.

The chain couples TRBV3-1 (or the pseudogene TRBV3-2) to TRBJ1-5; no definite D call. This CDR3 contains 14 residues. Germline CDR1 LGHDT, CDR2 YNNKEL (reference sequence). The V end was cut by 1 base, the J end by 2 bases, with 6 bases between. CDR3 protein: CASSQGLGNQPQHF. The CDR3 bases are TGTGCCAGCAGCCAAGGACTGGGCAATCAGCCCCAGCATTTT.

V usage is TRBV3-1 (or the pseudogene TRBV3-2) and J usage is TRBJ2-1; TRBD2 might be the D (6 bases). The germline V gene encodes CDR1 LGHDT and CDR2 YNNKEL (reference sequence). With 3 bases removed from V and 2 bases from J, the gap between germline ends came to 17 bases. CDR3 size: 17 residues. The CDR3 coding sequence is TGTGCCAGCAGCCAGGCCCCACCCCGCGGGGCCTACAATGAGCAGTTCTTC. Its translation is CASSQAPPRGAYNEQFF.

The chain carries TRBV18 and TRBJ1-1; D not resolved. Germline lookup yields CDR1 KGHSH and CDR2 LQKENI. CDR3 size: 14 residues. Trimming pared 2 bases from V and 1 base from J, leaving 8 bases between. CDR3 loop: CASSPSGRNTEAFF. The CDR3 nucleotides read TGTGCCAGCTCACCATCCGGTAGGAACACTGAAGCTTTCTTT.

The rearrangement joins TRBV5-1 to TRBJ1-1; TRBD1 might be the D (6 bases). The V gene lost 6 bases and the J gene lost 0 bases, with 9 bases spanning the gap. The CDR3 runs to 13 residues. Germline V gene data show CDR1 as SGHRS and CDR2 as YFSETQ. CDR3 DNA: TGCGCCAGCACCAGGGGTATGAACACTGAAGCTTTCTTT. Translating it yields CASTRGMNTEAFF.

The rearrangement uses TRBV10-3 and TRBJ2-5, with TRBD2 matching over 9 bases. Unmatched junction bases numbered 15, after V lost 2 bases and J lost 5 bases. The CDR3 is made up of 18 amino acids. CDR1 and CDR2 from the germline V gene are ENHRY and SYGVKD. CDR3 nucleotide sequence: TGTGCCATCAGTGAGGAAGGGGGGCGCGGGAGGGCCAGGGAGACCCAGTACTTC. Translated, it gives CAISEEGGRGRARETQYF.

The CDR3 loop is CAWSGDEDNQPQHF. In DNA form, the CDR3 reads TGTGCCTGGTCCGGGGATGAGGACAATCAGCCCCAGCATTTT. This chain uses TRBV30 with TRBJ1-5; no firm D call. There are 14 residues in the CDR3. V was trimmed by 5 bases and J by 3 bases, leaving 14 bases between them. Germline loops: CDR1 GTSNPN, CDR2 SVGIG (reference sequence).

The genes are TRBV3-1 (or the pseudogene TRBV3-2) and TRBJ2-7; 8 nucleotides align to TRBD2. This CDR3 spans 17 amino acids. The V gene end was trimmed by 0 bases and the J gene end by 2 bases; junction bases not matched to a gene: 9. CDR1 and CDR2 from the germline V gene are LGHDT and YNNKEL (reference sequence). The CDR3 here is CASSQDQLAGPPYEQYF. The CDR3 DNA sequence: TGTGCCAGCAGCCAAGATCAGCTAGCGGGCCCACCCTACGAGCAGTACTTC.

This clone was counted at least ten times. The CDR3 DNA sequence: TGTGCCAGCAGTGAAGCGCTAGCCCGCCGGCAGCCCCAGCATTTT. Its protein product is CASSEALARRQPQHF. J is TRBJ1-5 and V is TRBV6-1; the D is unclear. Germline loops: CDR1 MNHNS, CDR2 SASEGT. The CDR3 contains 15 residues. Trimming shortened V by 0 bases and J by 7 bases, and 13 bases separated the two germline ends.

This clone was seen only once. The V call is TRBV19, the J call TRBJ2-3, with D unresolved. The CDR3 totals 14 residues. The V and J ends lost 5 bases and 3 bases respectively, with 12 bases between them. Germline CDR1 and CDR2: LNHDA and SQIVND (reference sequence). The CDR3 bases are TGTGCCAGTAGTGTCAACAGAGAAACAGATACGCAGTATTTT. Translation gives CASSVNRETDTQYF.

As for this clone: Other DNA sequences from this sample encode an identical CDR3 as well. The V call is TRBV3-1 (or the pseudogene TRBV3-2), the J call TRBJ1-1; no clear D gene. The germline CDR1 and CDR2 sequences are LGHDT and YNNKEL (reference sequence). Deletions cut 2 bases from V and 4 bases from J, with 8 bases between. The CDR3 runs 13 residues. CDR3 sequence reads: CASSQSGSTEAFF. CDR3 nucleotide sequence: TGTGCCAGCAGCCAATCGGGGTCCACTGAAGCTTTCTTT.

The chain carries TRBV29-1 and TRBJ1-2; D is perhaps TRBD1 (5 bases). Germline values: CDR1 SQVTM, CDR2 ANQGSEA. CDR3 length: 14 amino acids. V gave up 3 bases and J gave up 3 bases, with 14 bases separating them. The CDR3 spells CSVETHGGYYGYTF. The CDR3 DNA is TGCAGCGTTGAGACCCACGGGGGGTACTATGGCTACACCTTC.

The chain joins TRBV19 to TRBJ2-1, with 7 nucleotides matching TRBD2. The V segment lost 7 bases and the J segment 13 bases; nucleotides outside the gene matches: 13. The length of the CDR3 is 13 residues. Germline lookup yields CDR1 LNHDA and CDR2 SQIVND (reference sequence). This chain's CDR3 is CASKYSGPAPQFF. CDR3 coding DNA: TGTGCCAGTAAATATAGCGGGCCGGCGCCTCAGTTCTTC.

This sequence joins TRBV13 and TRBJ1-6, with TRBD1 matching 9 bases. The ends lost 6 bases at V and 10 bases at J; junction bases unmatched: 10. The CDR3 has 15 amino acids. The V gene's germline CDR1 is PRHDT and CDR2 FYEKMQ (reference sequence). The CDR3 reads CASSEQGQGRSPLHF. The CDR3 DNA follows: TGTGCCAGCAGTGAACAGGGACAGGGACGGTCACCCCTCCACTTT.

The J gene is TRBJ1-2, the V gene TRBV21-1. TRBV21-1 is flagged as a pseudogene. The CDR3 has 17 amino acids. CDR3 sequence (DNA): TGTGCCAGCAGCAAAGTAACAAGGTGTCGGGGGGCGGCTGGCTACACCTTC. As protein: CASSKVTRCRGAAGYTF.

The genes are TRBV2 and TRBJ1-5; 10 bases fit TRBD1. This CDR3 has 14 amino acids. Trimming removed 10 bases from V and 6 bases from J; junction bases left unmatched: 9. The germline gives CDR1 SNHLY, CDR2 FYNNEI. The CDR3 DNA is TGTGCCACCGCCAGACAGGGGGCAGGTCAGCCCCAGCATTTT. Protein sequence: CATARQGAGQPQHF.

The chain uses TRBV2 and TRBJ1-2, with 7 bases identical to TRBD1. Germline V gives CDR1 SNHLY, CDR2 FYNNEI. Losses at the gene ends were 8 bases for V and 4 bases for J; bases not matched to a gene: 7. The CDR3 has 13 residues. CDR3 nucleotides: TGTGCCAGCGATACAGGGGAAGGCTATGGCTACACCTTC. It yields the protein CASDTGEGYGYTF.

The chain couples TRBV7-6 to TRBJ2-2, with D possibly being TRBD2 (6 bases). The CDR3 sequence is 15 residues long. Deletions cut 1 base from V and 4 bases from J, with 10 bases between. Germline V gene sequence: CDR1 SGHVS, CDR2 FNYEAQ. In DNA, the CDR3 is TGTGCCAGCAGCTTAGACGGGAGAGGCACCGGGGAGCTGTTTTTT. Translation: CASSLDGRGTGELFF.

V and J are TRBV6-6 and TRBJ1-2; 9 bases are shared with TRBD1. This CDR3 is built from 14 residues. Germline V gives CDR1 MNHNY, CDR2 SVGAGI (reference sequence). V gave up 6 bases and J gave up 2 bases; unmatched junction bases: 4. The CDR3 loop reads CASSAGTGNYGYTF. CDR3 bases: TGTGCCAGCAGCGCCGGGACAGGGAACTATGGCTACACCTTC.

The V gene is TRBV11-1, the J gene TRBJ2-2, with a weak D call TRBD2 (5 bases). The CDR3 covers 11 residues. Trimming cost V 8 bases and J 6 bases, with 7 bases left between them. The V gene's germline CDR1 is SGHAT and CDR2 FQDESV (reference sequence). The CDR3 loop is CASREAGELFF. The CDR3 nucleotides are TGTGCCAGCCGGGAAGCCGGGGAGCTGTTTTTT. The whole variable domain, filled in from reference TRBV11-1 and TRBJ2-2, reads EAEVAQSPRYKITEKSQAVAFWCDPISGHATLYWYRQILGQGPELLVQFQDESVVDDSQLPKDRFSAERLKGVDSTLKIQPAELGDSAMYLCASREAGELFFGEGSRLTVL.

The chain couples TRBV7-8 to TRBJ1-6, with TRBD1 matching 12 bases. The V and J ends lost 1 base and 9 bases, in that order; junction bases with no gene match: 7. CDR1 and CDR2 from the germline V gene are SGHVS and FQNEAQ. This CDR3 region has 17 residues. As DNA, the CDR3 is TGTGCCAGCAGCTTAGTGGGACAGGGGGCGCGGGGTTCACCCCTCCACTTT. Its translation: CASSLVGQGARGSPLHF.

V gene TRBV6-5 combines with J gene TRBJ1-2; 8 nucleotides agree with TRBD1. The CDR3 contains 14 residues. Germline V gene sequence: CDR1 MNHEY, CDR2 SVGAGI. V was pared by 7 bases and J by 0 bases, with 4 bases of the junction left unmatched. CDR3: CASNSQGANYGYTF. The CDR3 bases are TGTGCCAGCAATTCACAGGGGGCTAACTATGGCTACACCTTC.